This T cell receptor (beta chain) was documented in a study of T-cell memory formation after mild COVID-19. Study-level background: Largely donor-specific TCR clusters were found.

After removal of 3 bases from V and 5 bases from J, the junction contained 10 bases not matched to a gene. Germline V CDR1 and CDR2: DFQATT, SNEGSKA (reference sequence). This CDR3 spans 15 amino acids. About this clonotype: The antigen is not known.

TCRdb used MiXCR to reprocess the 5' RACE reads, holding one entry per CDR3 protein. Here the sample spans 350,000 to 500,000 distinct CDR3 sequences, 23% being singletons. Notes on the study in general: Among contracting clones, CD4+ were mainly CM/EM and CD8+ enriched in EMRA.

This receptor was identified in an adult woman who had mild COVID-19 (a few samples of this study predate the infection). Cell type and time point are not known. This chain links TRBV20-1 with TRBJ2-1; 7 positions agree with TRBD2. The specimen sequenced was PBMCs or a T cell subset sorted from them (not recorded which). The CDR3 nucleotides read TGCAGTGCTAGTCCCGGGACTAACGTTCACAATGAGCAGTTCTTC. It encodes CSASPGTNVHNEQFF.